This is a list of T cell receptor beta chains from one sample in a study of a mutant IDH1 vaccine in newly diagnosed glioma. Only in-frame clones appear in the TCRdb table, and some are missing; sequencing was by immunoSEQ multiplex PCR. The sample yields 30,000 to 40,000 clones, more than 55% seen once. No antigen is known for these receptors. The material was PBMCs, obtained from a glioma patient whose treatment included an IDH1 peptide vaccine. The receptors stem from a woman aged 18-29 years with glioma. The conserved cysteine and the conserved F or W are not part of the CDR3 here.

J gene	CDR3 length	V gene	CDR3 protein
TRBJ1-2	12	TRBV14	ASSRRDSDYGYT
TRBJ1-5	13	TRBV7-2	ASSLGRTVNQPQH
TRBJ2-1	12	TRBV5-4	ASSLSGSYNEQF
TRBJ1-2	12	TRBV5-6	ASSPGRLSYGYT
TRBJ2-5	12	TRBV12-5	ASALDTGQETQY
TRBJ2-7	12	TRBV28	ATSREGLSYEQY
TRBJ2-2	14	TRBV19	ASSPRAGRSTGELF
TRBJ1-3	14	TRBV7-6	ASSLDRDGSGNTIY
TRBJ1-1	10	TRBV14	ASSLLSTEAF
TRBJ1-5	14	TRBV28	ASSPSLDRGNQPQH
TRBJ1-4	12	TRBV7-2	ASSLRQGGEKLF
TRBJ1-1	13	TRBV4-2	ASSQIGQGIAEAF
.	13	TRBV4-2	ASSQGDYTSYEQY
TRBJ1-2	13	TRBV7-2	ASSLGGTPSSLHT
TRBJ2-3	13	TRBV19	ASSIVAGGDGTQY
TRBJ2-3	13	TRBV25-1	ASSEAGLSTDTQY
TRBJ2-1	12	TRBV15	ATSRDLGAGEQF
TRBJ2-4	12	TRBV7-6	ASSLGLAFSIQY
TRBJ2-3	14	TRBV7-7	ASSLGVGGATDTQY
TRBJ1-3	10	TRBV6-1	ASSAGSVAIY
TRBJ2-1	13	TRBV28	ASSLLAGESNEQF
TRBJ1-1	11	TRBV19	ASSIQGGTEAF
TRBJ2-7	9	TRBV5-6	ASSLWGEQY
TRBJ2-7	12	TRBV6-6	ASSTLAGGGEQY
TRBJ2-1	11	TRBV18	ASSPPNPSGQF
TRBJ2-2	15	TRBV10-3	AISVGLAGDPTGELF
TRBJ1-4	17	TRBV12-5	ASGFMVQGGEKTNEKLF
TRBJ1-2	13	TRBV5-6	ASSVRDRVFYGYT
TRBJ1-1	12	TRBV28	ASNHRGTNTEAF
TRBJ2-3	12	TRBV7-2	ASSQDRSTDTQY
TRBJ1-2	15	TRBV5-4	ASSLGTPKASNYGYT
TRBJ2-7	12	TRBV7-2	ASSLDGTVSEQY
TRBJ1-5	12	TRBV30	AWSVGVSNQPQH
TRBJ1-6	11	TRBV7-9	ASSLDSLSPLH
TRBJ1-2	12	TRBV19	ASTRGDSNYGYT
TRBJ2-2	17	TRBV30	AWSVRGSYVGANTGELF
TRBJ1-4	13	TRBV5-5	ASSLDPFTVEKLF
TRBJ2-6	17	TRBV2	ASTWDTGQGARGANVLT
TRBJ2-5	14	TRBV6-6	ATRGTSGSSRETQY
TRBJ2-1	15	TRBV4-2	ASSQDLAGGTYNEQF
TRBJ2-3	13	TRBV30	AWGSWGTTADTQY
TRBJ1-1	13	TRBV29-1	SVEAYETGESKAF
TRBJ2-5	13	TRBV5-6	ASSGLGYGQETQY
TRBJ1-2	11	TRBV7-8	ASSFDRVVGYT
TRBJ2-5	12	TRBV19	ASRGQAGQETQY
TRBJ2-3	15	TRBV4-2	ASSQPPGLAGADTQY
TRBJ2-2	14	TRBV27	ASSLSPGPYTGELF
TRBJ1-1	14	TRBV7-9	ASSLGKGVVETEAF
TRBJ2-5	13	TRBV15	ATSRARQGGETQY
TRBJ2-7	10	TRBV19	ASSRGGPEQY
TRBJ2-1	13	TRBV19	ASSIESGPVSEQF